Below are 29 T cell receptor beta chains sequenced from a single sample in a study of T-cell reconstitution after alpha-beta-depleted transplantation in children. Library preparation (for TCRbeta) was performed with unique molecular identifiers. TCRdb passed the PCR reads through MiXCR, listing each CDR3 protein once. The sample records around 270,000 distinct CDR3 sequences, around a tenth being singletons. Here the sequenced sample was PBMCs, taken before TCRalphabeta/CD19-depleted stem cell transplant. Receptors originate from a boy younger than two with acute myeloid leukemia, due to receive a stem cell transplant.

The CDR3 loop reads CASSSGRRKTQYF. The CDR3 bases are TGTGCCAGCAGTAGCGGGAGGCGGAAGACCCAGTACTTC. The genes are TRBV28 and TRBJ2-5; TRBD2 matches at 9 bases. The CDR3 totals 13 residues. The trim removed 5 bases at V and 6 bases at J, leaving 4 bases unmatched. Germline V gene data show CDR1 as MDHEN and CDR2 as SYDVKM.

This clonotype was picked up many times. This sequence joins TRBV7-2 and TRBJ2-7; 7 nucleotides match TRBD1. The CDR3 extends over 14 amino acids. Germline V gene lookup returns CDR1 SGHTA and CDR2 FQGNSA. Germline trimming cut 3 bases from V and 2 bases from J; bases unmatched to any gene: 4. CDR3 in DNA: TGTGCCAGCAGCTTGAGGGACAGCACCTACGAGCAGTACTTC. Its translation: CASSLRDSTYEQYF.

This clonotype has a count of ten or more. The chain has TRBV28 and TRBJ2-3, with 12 bases aligning to TRBD2. Germline V gene data show CDR1 as MDHEN and CDR2 as SYDVKM. J lost 3 bases, V lost 5 bases, and 12 bases had no gene match. The CDR3 is 18 residues long. Written as DNA, the CDR3 is TGTGCCAGCAGTCGACAGACCCCCCTAGCGGGAGGGACAGATACGCAGTATTTT. This codes for CASSRQTPLAGGTDTQYF.

This clonotype was observed at least ten times. The chain links TRBV6-5 to TRBJ1-2; D perhaps matches TRBD1 (6 bases). Germline CDR1 reads MNHEY; CDR2 reads SVGAGI. This CDR3 comprises 14 residues. V was clipped by 4 bases and J by 4 bases, with 13 bases between them. The CDR3 nucleotides read TGTGCCAGCAGTTCCGGACAGCTTCTCTATGGCTACACCTTC. This gives the protein CASSSGQLLYGYTF.

The CDR3 protein is CASSSSSSGNTIYF. CDR3 nucleotides: TGCGCCAGCAGCTCATCGAGCTCTGGAAACACCATATATTTT. This rearrangement joins TRBV5-1 to TRBJ1-3, with D uncertain. Germline CDR1 SGHRS, CDR2 YFSETQ. CDR3 length: 14 residues. Trimming removed 3 bases at V and 0 bases at J, with 7 bases between.

This clonotype was recorded many times. The chain links TRBV27 to TRBJ2-7, with D perhaps assigned TRBD1 or TRBD2 (6 bases each). The V gene's germline CDR1 is MNHEY and CDR2 SMNVEV (reference sequence). Between the trimmed V and J ends, which lost 3 bases and 0 bases, there was a span of 12 bases. This CDR3 region has 15 residues. CDR3 nucleotides: TGTGCCAGCAGTTTCGGAGGGGGTGCCTCCTACGAGCAGTACTTC. Translating it yields CASSFGGGASYEQYF.

This clonotype occurred many times. The chain has TRBV29-1 and TRBJ2-2, with 11 bases lining up with TRBD2. CDR3 length: 16 amino acids. CDR1 and CDR2 from the germline V gene are SQVTM and ANQGSEA. The junction had 8 bases not matched to a gene; V was cut back by 4 bases and J by 4 bases. CDR3 bases: TGCAGCGTTGTTGGTAGCGGGGGGGCATCCACCGGGGAGCTGTTTTTT. Its translation is CSVVGSGGASTGELFF.

The V call is TRBV5-1, the J call TRBJ2-1, with 7 nucleotides matching TRBD1. Germline V CDR1 and CDR2: SGHRS, YFSETQ. The trim removed 5 bases at V and 2 bases at J, leaving 10 bases unmatched. The length of the CDR3 is 16 residues. The CDR3 reads CASSLDRASTYNEQFF. The CDR3 DNA follows: TGCGCCAGCAGTCTCGACAGGGCGTCTACCTACAATGAGCAGTTCTTC.

This clonotype has at least ten counts. J is TRBJ2-1 and V is TRBV15; D is unresolved. This CDR3 has 18 amino acids. V lost 4 bases, J lost 4 bases, and 23 bases lay in between. From germline, CDR1 is LNHNV and CDR2 YYDKDF (reference sequence). CDR3 region: CATSIVRPHFGLYNEQFF. CDR3 sequence (DNA): TGTGCCACCAGCATAGTCCGTCCCCACTTCGGGCTTTACAATGAGCAGTTCTTC.

Comment on this clonotype: Since a much larger clone is just one base distant, this may be a read error. This rearrangement joins TRBV6-5 to TRBJ1-1; 7 positions match TRBD1. The CDR3 has 16 residues. From germline, CDR1 is MNHEY and CDR2 SVGAGI. After removal of 0 bases from V and 4 bases from J, the junction contained 8 bases not matched to a gene. CDR3 in amino acids: CASSYSPIGGPTEAFF. The CDR3 DNA reads as TGTGCCAGCAGTTACTCCCCCATAGGGGGCCCCACTGAAGCTTTCTTT.

The rearrangement joins TRBV28 to TRBJ2-5; D gene uncertain. The CDR3 length is 12 residues. Looked up from germline, CDR1 is MDHEN and CDR2 is SYDVKM. Trimming stripped 2 bases from V and 13 bases from J, with 14 bases between. CDR3 in amino acids: CASSLIQSAPYF. Written as DNA, the CDR3 is TGTGCCAGCAGTTTAATCCAGTCCGCTCCGTACTTC.

This clonotype came up many times. The genes are TRBV7-2 and TRBJ1-2; TRBD1 aligns across 7 bases. J lost 8 bases, V lost 1 base, and 1 base had no gene match. CDR3 size: 12 residues. CDR1 SGHTA and CDR2 FQGNSA come from the germline V gene. CDR3 nucleotides: TGTGCCAGCAGCTTAGAGGGGGCAGGCTACACCTTC. Encoded protein: CASSLEGAGYTF. The variable domain in full, with the rest retrieved from reference TRBV7-2 and TRBJ1-2, is GAGVSQSPSNKVTEKGKDVELRCDPISGHTALYWYRQSLGQGLEFLIYFQGNSAPDKSGLPSDRFSAERTGGSVSTLTIQRTQQEDSAVYLCASSLEGAGYTFGSGTRLTVV.

The table lists this clonotype with a few counts. The chain couples TRBV5-1 to TRBJ2-7; D assignment may be TRBD1 or TRBD2 (5 bases each). The CDR3 runs to 17 residues. Trimming removed 4 bases at V and 0 bases at J, with 20 bases between. Germline loops: CDR1 SGHRS, CDR2 YFSETQ. CDR3 residues: CASSVRDPRSNSYEQYF. The CDR3 coding sequence is TGCGCCAGCAGCGTCCGGGACCCCAGGTCGAACTCCTACGAGCAGTACTTC.

Many counts were recorded for this clonotype. V gene TRBV29-1 combines with J gene TRBJ1-2; 8 nucleotides line up with TRBD1. The trim removed 5 bases at V and 4 bases at J, leaving 12 bases unmatched. Germline V CDR1 and CDR2: SQVTM, ANQGSEA. The CDR3 covers 15 residues. In DNA, the CDR3 is TGCAGCGTTCTTGGACAGGGCCTCATGAGCTATGGCTACACCTTC. Protein sequence: CSVLGQGLMSYGYTF.

This clonotype was recorded many times. In DNA form, the CDR3 reads TGCAGTGCTAGAGGGGACTATGGCTACACCTTC. This sequence encodes CSARGDYGYTF. This rearrangement joins TRBV20-1 to TRBJ1-2; the D is unclear. The CDR3 extends over 11 amino acids. Deletions cut 1 base from V and 3 bases from J, with 3 bases between. Germline V CDR1 and CDR2: DFQATT, SNEGSKA (reference sequence).

This clonotype appeared many times. The chain has TRBV7-2 and TRBJ2-5; D gene uncertain. The CDR3 contains 13 residues. The V end lost 4 bases, the J end lost 1 base, and 7 bases lay between the germline ends. In germline, CDR1 is SGHTA, CDR2 FQGNSA. CDR3 sequence reads: CASSSRFQETQYF. The CDR3 coding sequence is TGTGCCAGCAGCTCTCGTTTCCAAGAGACCCAGTACTTC.

This clonotype occurred many times. The rearrangement joins TRBV18 to TRBJ1-1; D is ambiguous. The length of the CDR3 is 17 residues. Between the trimmed V and J ends, which lost 3 bases and 1 base, there was a span of 18 bases. Per the germline V gene, CDR1 is KGHSH and CDR2 is LQKENI. The CDR3 region is CASSPDLARLGNTEAFF. The CDR3 nucleotides are TGTGCCAGCTCACCGGATCTAGCTCGGTTAGGGAACACTGAAGCTTTCTTT.

In its sample, this clonotype was seen many times. This chain links TRBV4-3 with TRBJ2-6, with unresolved D. V lost 3 bases and J 0 bases, leaving 9 bases between the germline ends. CDR3 length: 16 residues. The germline gives CDR1 LGHNA, CDR2 YSLEER. The CDR3: CASSQAHTSGANVLTF. The CDR3 bases are TGCGCCAGCAGCCAGGCCCATACCTCTGGGGCCAACGTCCTGACTTTC.

V usage is TRBV11-1 and J usage is TRBJ2-3; D unresolved. The V and J ends lost 2 bases and 0 bases respectively, with 9 bases between them. The CDR3 spans 15 residues. CDR1 is SGHAT, CDR2 FQDESV, per germline (reference sequence). The CDR3 is CASSLNELSTDTQYF. CDR3 DNA: TGTGCCAGCAGCTTAAATGAGTTGAGCACAGATACGCAGTATTTT.

There are many counts of this clonotype. This chain connects TRBV12-3 or TRBV12-4 to TRBJ2-5, with 11 bases matching TRBD1. V trimming: 0 bases; J trimming: 3 bases; junction bases outside the gene matches: 6. This CDR3 contains 17 residues. The CDR3 here is CASSLAGTGGFEETQYF. In DNA form, the CDR3 reads TGTGCCAGCAGTTTAGCCGGGACAGGGGGGTTCGAAGAGACCCAGTACTTC.

In its sample, this clonotype was seen many times. V usage is TRBV9 and J usage is TRBJ2-1; D not resolved. CDR1 is SGDLS, CDR2 YYNGEE, per germline. The CDR3 has 16 residues. V gave up 0 bases and J gave up 7 bases, with 17 bases separating them. The CDR3 protein is CASSVGGGTVGNEQFF. DNA of the CDR3: TGTGCCAGCAGCGTAGGTGGCGGAACAGTGGGGAATGAGCAGTTCTTC.

The chain has TRBV27 and TRBJ2-7, with TRBD2 matching 11 bases. Germline assignment: CDR1 MNHEY and CDR2 SMNVEV (reference sequence). The CDR3 sequence is 15 residues long. V trimming: 6 bases; J trimming: 3 bases; junction bases outside the gene matches: 7. This CDR3 is CASSHASGGLYEQYF. In DNA form, the CDR3 reads TGTGCCAGCAGCCACGCTAGCGGGGGGCTCTACGAGCAGTACTTC.

This clonotype was counted between two and nine times. V and J are TRBV12-3 or TRBV12-4 and TRBJ2-1, with 9 bases fitting TRBD1. The CDR3 totals 17 residues. V dropped 5 bases and J dropped 5; count of bases not matched to a gene: 13. CDR3 coding DNA: TGTGCCAGCAGTCCAGTAGCCGGGACAGGGTCTAACAATGAGCAGTTCTTC. This encodes CASSPVAGTGSNNEQFF.

This clonotype was counted many times. The rearrangement joins TRBV28 to TRBJ2-7, with a possible D match to TRBD2 (6 bases). The CDR3 contains 15 residues. Germline CDR1 is MDHEN and CDR2 is SYDVKM. V was cut by 6 bases and J by 2 bases, with 17 bases left in between. The CDR3 loop is CASSPAGSGAYEQYF. Here the CDR3 DNA reads TGTGCCAGCAGCCCCGCAGGTAGCGGAGCCTACGAGCAGTACTTC.

On this clonotype: This could be a read error, since a much larger clone is one nucleotide away. Likely a read error: the CDR3 ends without its conserved phenylalanine or tryptophan. The chain carries TRBV5-1 and TRBJ2-5, with 10 bases that match TRBD2. This CDR3 is 16 amino acids long. Losses at the gene ends were 2 bases for V and 0 bases for J; bases not matched to a gene: 4. Germline V gene data show CDR1 as SGHRS and CDR2 as YFSETQ. The CDR3 DNA reads as TGCGCCAGCAGCTTAGAAGCGGGGGGGTACCAAGAGACCCAGTACTCC. It is translated as CASSLEAGGYQETQYS.

This clonotype was observed at least ten times. The chain couples TRBV6-1 to TRBJ2-3; no definite D call. Looked up from germline, CDR1 is MNHNS and CDR2 is SASEGT. There are 13 residues in the CDR3. V was clipped by 7 bases and J by 2 bases, with 10 bases between them. The CDR3 spells CASTRSATDTQYF. The CDR3 DNA follows: TGTGCCAGCACGAGGAGCGCCACAGATACGCAGTATTTT.

This clonotype has only a few counts. A junction end diverges from the germline sequence, so it may reflect a read error. The CDR3: CASMGGIGEFVF. DNA of the CDR3: TGTGCCAGCATGGGGGGAATCGGGGAGTTCGTCTTC. The rearrangement uses TRBV12-3 or TRBV12-4 and TRBJ2-1; D might be TRBD2 (6 bases). The CDR3 has 12 amino acids.

There are many counts of this clonotype. The CDR3 nucleotides read TGCGCCAGCAGCTCCCGACCCGGAACAGGGGGGAGCTCTGGGGCCAACGTCCTGACTTTC. Translating it yields CASSSRPGTGGSSGANVLTF. The rearrangement links TRBV5-1 to TRBJ2-6; TRBD1 matches at 8 bases. V lost 3 bases, J lost 0 bases, and 14 bases stayed unmatched. The CDR3 covers 20 residues. Germline V gene sequence: CDR1 SGHRS, CDR2 YFSETQ.

Ten or more counts support this clonotype. The CDR3 region has the DNA TGTGCCAGCAGCCAAGATGGACCCCTTGAGCAGTACTTC. It specifies CASSQDGPLEQYF. The chain carries TRBV4-2 and TRBJ2-7; D remains unclear. Trimming removed 0 bases at V and 7 bases at J, with 10 bases between. CDR3 length: 13 residues. CDR1 is LGHNA and CDR2 is YNFKEQ in the germline V gene.